The entry below gives a single TCR beta chain sequence along with its context. Authors' processing steps: Amplifying reference gene primers gave estimates of nucleated cell counts. The repertoire was sequenced with immunoSEQ multiplex PCR; TCRdb's copy has only in-frame clones and lacks some. V, J and clone size derive from that table, while D and trimming were established from the DNA sequence. The sample comprises 230,000 or so clones, 80% to 90% of which are singletons, and about 4.6% rests with the top ten. This entry is derived from a study of blood T cell repertoires in COVID-19. Study-level background: The United States, Italy and Spain were the sources of the acute and convalescent COVID-19 samples. Sample material is recorded as cDNA or gDNA derived from T cells, B-cell-depleted T cells, or PBMCs.

Germline trimming cut 7 bases from V and 9 bases from J; bases unmatched to any gene: 9. This CDR3 region has 13 residues. Sequenced sample: peripheral blood. This chain joins TRBV12-3 or TRBV12-4 and TRBJ2-1; 7 bases align to TRBD2. This receptor was taken from a woman aged 40 to 50 who had recovered from COVID-19. CDR3 loop: CASNGRSGGEQFF. The CDR3 DNA sequence: TGTGCCAGCAATGGGCGTTCGGGGGGTGAGCAGTTCTTC.